This T cell receptor beta chain was identified in a study of post-analysis software for immune sequencing data. Points from the study as a whole: Elevated frequency relative to controls characterized several TRBV segments in patients, TRBV5-6, TRBV5-1 and TRBV20-1 among them. The F measure placed samples prepared in the same batch into strongly shared clusters.

CDR1 is SGHRS and CDR2 is YFSETQ in the germline V gene. CDR3 length: 13 residues. J gave up 8 bases and V 6 bases, and 4 bases lay outside the gene matches. This clonotype was found a few times. Its antigen is unidentified. Built from TCR beta cDNA, the libraries had unique molecular identifiers in them. Via MiXCR, TCRdb re-called the PCR reads, giving one row per CDR3 protein. The data contain about 680,000 distinct CDR3 sequences, approximately 59% of them singletons. Sequencing was performed on blood. The sequence was collected from a girl aged 2-15 years with multiple sclerosis. V usage is TRBV5-1 and J usage is TRBJ2-1, with 11 bases matching TRBD2. CDR3 loop: CASKASGRHEQFF. The CDR3 coding sequence is TGCGCCAGCAAGGCTAGCGGGAGGCATGAGCAGTTCTTC.